This T cell receptor (beta chain) was identified during a study of OX40 agonist ivuxolimab in advanced cancers. Study background: Patients assigned to dose escalation were diagnosed with hepatocellular carcinoma, melanoma, renal cell or head and neck cancer. Having had anti-PD-1, anti-PD-L1 or anti-CTLA-4 therapy before was allowed, and over 35% had some.

Germline CDR1 MGHRA, CDR2 YSYEKL. The CDR3 has 15 residues. Trimming cost V 0 bases and J 3 bases, with 11 bases left between them. Some clones are missing from TCRdb's copy, which holds only in-frame ones; the method was immunoSEQ multiplex PCR. The table shows fewer than 35,000 clones, with about nine tenths occurring only once. The chain uses TRBV4-1 and TRBJ1-1; tentatively, D is TRBD1 (5 bases). Sequences were derived from CD4+ or CD8+ T cells sorted from blood, sampled in a trial of the OX40 agonist ivuxolimab. The sequence derives from an adult with an advanced solid tumor such as melanoma, head and neck, liver or kidney cancer. The CDR3 is CASSQDMGGYTEAFF. In DNA form, the CDR3 reads TGCGCCAGCAGCCAAGATATGGGGGGTTACACTGAAGCTTTCTTT.